These 6 T cell receptor beta chains originate from one sample sequenced in a study of blood T cells in healthy people across ages. Alongside a J-beta primer mix, a sample-barcoded 5' primer served in a second PCR lasting roughly 6 to 12 cycles. From the 5' RACE reads, TCRdb called clonotypes with MiXCR, one entry per CDR3 protein. The sample gives about 900,000 distinct CDR3 sequences, about 59% of which show up once; 28% is in the top ten. The sequenced sample was blood. Every receptor here comes from a man aged 25-40 years in good health.

The gene calls are TRBV3-1 and TRBJ2-1; tentative D call: TRBD2 (5 bases). Germline V gives CDR1 LGHDT, CDR2 YNNKEL (reference sequence). This CDR3 is 15 amino acids long. V was trimmed by 0 bases and J by 9 bases, leaving 15 bases between them. The CDR3 loop is CASSQDLGSVGEQFF. The CDR3 nucleotides read TGTGCCAGCAGCCAAGATCTGGGTAGCGTCGGTGAGCAGTTCTTC.

The CDR3 sequence: CSALRQGAAYNEQFF. For the CDR3, the DNA is TGCAGTGCCCTAAGACAGGGGGCGGCCTACAATGAGCAGTTCTTC. The chain recombines TRBV20-1 with TRBJ2-1, with 10 bases lining up with TRBD1. CDR3 size: 15 residues. Trimming cost V 6 bases and J 2 bases; bases outside gene matches: 7. Germline lookup yields CDR1 DFQATT and CDR2 SNEGSKA (reference sequence).

The chain has TRBV20-1 and TRBJ2-1, with no clear D. This CDR3 comprises 10 residues. Germline lookup yields CDR1 DFQATT and CDR2 SNEGSKA (reference sequence). V dropped 3 bases and J dropped 8 bases, with 5 bases sitting between them. CDR3 sequence reads: CSASTHEQFF. The DNA for the CDR3 is TGCAGTGCTAGTACCCATGAGCAGTTCTTC.

The chain uses TRBV5-1 and TRBJ1-1; D is perhaps TRBD1 (6 bases). The CDR3 length is 15 residues. Germline CDR1 reads SGHRS; CDR2 reads YFSETQ. Trimming cost V 0 bases and J 4 bases, with 13 bases left between them. The CDR3 DNA is TGCGCCAGCAGCTTGGCAGTGACAGGAGGCACTGAAGCTTTCTTT. Protein product: CASSLAVTGGTEAFF.

The V gene is TRBV7-9, the J gene TRBJ1-5; D remains unclear. Per the germline V gene, CDR1 is SEHNR and CDR2 is FQNEAQ (reference sequence). V was shortened by 0 bases and J by 6 bases, with 6 bases between the two germline ends. The CDR3 totals 13 residues. This CDR3 is CASSLAIGQPQHF. The DNA of the CDR3 is TGTGCCAGCAGCTTAGCTATAGGTCAGCCCCAGCATTTT.

The chain links TRBV29-1 to TRBJ2-7; 11 positions agree with TRBD2. The germline V gene has CDR1 SQVTM and CDR2 ANQGSEA. The ends lost 4 bases at V and 3 bases at J; junction bases unmatched: 8. The CDR3 runs 15 residues. CDR3 protein: CSVVAGGLVVYEQYF. In DNA, the CDR3 is TGCAGCGTTGTAGCGGGGGGGCTGGTCGTCTACGAGCAGTACTTC.